The entry that follows covers one T cell receptor (beta chain) sequence. Antigen specificity is unknown. Germline V gene lookup returns CDR1 MNHNS and CDR2 SASEGT. CDR3 size: 14 residues. Deletions cut 2 bases from V and 5 bases from J, with 12 bases between. This entry belongs to a study of cytomegalovirus exposure and HLA in healthy donors. Primers: 60 Vbeta forward and 13 Jbeta reverse. Sequencing used immunoSEQ multiplex PCR; TCRdb keeps in-frame clones, though not all of them. The sample shows over 40,000 clones, around 60% of them seen only once. General observations from the study: An Asian-associated ancestry cluster reportedly showed fewer N-insertions than the approximately 650-donor mean in a later analysis. A list of about 180 TCR beta chains associated with cytomegalovirus was given.

The chain has TRBV6-1 and TRBJ1-2; D possibly corresponds to TRBD1 (6 bases). The sequencing input was PBMCs. The clonotype was recovered from a man aged 55 to 70 in good health and CMV-seropositive. The CDR3 DNA sequence: TGTGCCAGCAGTGAAAGGGGGTTGGGTTATGGCTACACCTTC. Translation gives CASSERGLGYGYTF.